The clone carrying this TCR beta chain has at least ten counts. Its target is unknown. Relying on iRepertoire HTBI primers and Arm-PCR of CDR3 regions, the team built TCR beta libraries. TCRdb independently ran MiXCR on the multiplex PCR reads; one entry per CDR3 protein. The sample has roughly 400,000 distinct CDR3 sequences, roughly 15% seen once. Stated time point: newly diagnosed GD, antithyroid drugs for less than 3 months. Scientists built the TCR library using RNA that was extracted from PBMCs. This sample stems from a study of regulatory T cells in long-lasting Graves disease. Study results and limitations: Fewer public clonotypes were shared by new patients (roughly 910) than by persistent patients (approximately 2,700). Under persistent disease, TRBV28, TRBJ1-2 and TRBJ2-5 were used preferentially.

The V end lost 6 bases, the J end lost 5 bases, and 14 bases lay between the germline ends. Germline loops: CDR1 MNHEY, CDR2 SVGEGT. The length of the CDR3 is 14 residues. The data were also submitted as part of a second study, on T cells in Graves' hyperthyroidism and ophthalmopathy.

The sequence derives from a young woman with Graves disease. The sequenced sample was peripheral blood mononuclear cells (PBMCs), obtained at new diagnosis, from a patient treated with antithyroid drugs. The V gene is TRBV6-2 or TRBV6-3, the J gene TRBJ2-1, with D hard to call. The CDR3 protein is CASRNAESNNEQFF. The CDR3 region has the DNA TGTGCCAGCAGGAACGCAGAGAGTAACAATGAGCAGTTCTTC.